The 22 T cell receptor beta chains presented below share a single source sample, sequenced in a study of vaccination and CD4 T cells after COVID-19. Cultured CD4+ T-cell DNA underwent Oncomine TCR Beta short-read sequencing. TCRdb re-derived calls from the PCR reads in MiXCR, one entry per CDR3 protein. The data hold roughly 22,000 distinct CDR3 sequences, with approximately 32% observed a single time. Sample treatment: approximately nine-day PBMC culture with coronavirus spike peptide pools or control peptides (ViraFEST assay). Their recognized antigens are unknown. Sequencing was carried out using cultured CD4+ T cells from blood. The source of these receptors is a human donor with COVID-19.

Concerning this clonotype itself: At one end, the junction sequence differs from germline, possibly due to a read error. The chain uses TRBV7-9 and TRBJ1-3; D possibly corresponds to TRBD1 (5 bases). Germline V gene data show CDR1 as SEHNR and CDR2 as FQNEAQ (reference sequence). This CDR3 is 15 amino acids long. CDR3 residues: CANSLVTGGGNTIYF. CDR3 nucleotides: TGTGCCAACAGCTTGGTAACAGGAGGTGGAAACACCATATATTTT.

This rearrangement joins TRBV7-9 to TRBJ2-4; D may be TRBD2 (5 bases). Trimming took 5 bases from V and 7 from J, leaving 18 bases between them. This CDR3 comprises 15 residues. Per the germline V gene, CDR1 is SEHNR and CDR2 is FQNEAQ (reference sequence). The chain's CDR3 is CASSPSSLSGNIQYF. CDR3 nucleotides: TGTGCCAGCAGCCCTAGCTCGCTGTCGGGGAACATTCAGTACTTC.

This clonotype has more than one count but fewer than ten. This chain uses TRBV2 with TRBJ1-6, with 10 bases matching TRBD1. Germline values: CDR1 SNHLY, CDR2 FYNNEI. The CDR3 consists of 14 residues. The V segment lost 5 bases and the J segment 10 bases; nucleotides outside the gene matches: 5. This CDR3 reads CASSTGQGRSPLHF. For the CDR3, the DNA is TGTGCCAGCAGTACGGGACAGGGGAGGTCACCCCTCCACTTT.

This chain connects TRBV10-1 to TRBJ2-1; D call uncertain. Trimming took off 4 bases at V and 6 bases at J, with 4 bases between the two ends. The CDR3 sequence is 11 residues long. Germline V gene data show CDR1 as WNHNN and CDR2 as SYGVQD (reference sequence). The DNA of the CDR3 is TGCGCCAGCAGTGGAGGCAATGAGCAGTTCTTC. Encoded protein: CASSGGNEQFF.

V usage is TRBV7-2 and J usage is TRBJ2-5, with unresolved D. With 5 bases removed from V and 5 bases from J, the gap between germline ends came to 12 bases. This CDR3 contains 13 residues. Germline assignment: CDR1 SGHTA and CDR2 FQGNSA. For the CDR3, the DNA is TGTGCCAGCAGCATCGTCAAATCCGAGACCCAGTACTTC. Translating it yields CASSIVKSETQYF.

This sequence joins TRBV20-1 and TRBJ2-7; a possible D gene is TRBD2 (5 bases). Trimming took off 3 bases at V and 7 bases at J, with 13 bases between the two ends. The length of the CDR3 is 12 residues. Germline V gene data show CDR1 as DFQATT and CDR2 as SNEGSKA (reference sequence). In DNA, the CDR3 is TGCAGTGCTAGGCCCGGACTGGGAGAGCAGTACTTC. Protein sequence: CSARPGLGEQYF.

A few counts support this clonotype. This rearrangement joins TRBV19 to TRBJ2-3; weak D call: TRBD2 (7 bases). This CDR3 is built from 15 residues. V was pared by 7 bases and J by 2 bases, with 16 bases between. Looked up from germline, CDR1 is LNHDA and CDR2 is SQIVND (reference sequence). As DNA, the CDR3 is TGTGCCAGTACCCCCGGCGGGGGCCTCACAGATACGCAGTATTTT. This encodes CASTPGGGLTDTQYF.

There are a few counts of this clonotype. The J gene is TRBJ2-2, the V gene TRBV7-3; unclear D gene. The V gene lost 5 bases and the J gene lost 6 bases, with 7 bases spanning the gap. Germline V CDR1 and CDR2: SGHTA, FQGTGA. The CDR3 extends over 12 amino acids. CDR3 loop: CASSPSAGELFF. CDR3 nucleotide sequence: TGTGCCAGCAGCCCCTCAGCCGGGGAGCTGTTTTTT.

A few counts support this clonotype. The rearrangement joins TRBV25-1 to TRBJ2-7, with 8 bases that match TRBD1. Trimming removed 6 bases from V and 2 bases from J; junction bases left unmatched: 6. The length of the CDR3 is 14 residues. Germline V lookup: CDR1 MGHDK, CDR2 SYGVNS. CDR3 in amino acids: CASRPGQETYEQYF. CDR3 bases: TGTGCCAGCAGACCGGGACAGGAGACCTACGAGCAGTACTTC.

This clonotype was found a few times. The chain carries TRBV6-1 and TRBJ1-6, with 10 bases aligning to TRBD1. The CDR3 is 15 amino acids. The V segment lost 3 bases and the J segment 14 bases; nucleotides outside the gene matches: 10. Germline V gene sequence: CDR1 MNHNS, CDR2 SASEGT. Here the CDR3 reads CASSDDRGLVGSLHF. The CDR3 nucleotides are TGTGCCAGCAGTGACGACAGGGGGCTAGTCGGCTCCCTCCACTTT.

The chain recombines TRBV4-3 with TRBJ2-1, with TRBD1 matching over 7 bases. Unmatched junction bases numbered 9, after V lost 5 bases and J lost 5 bases. The CDR3 is made up of 15 amino acids. Germline lookup yields CDR1 LGHNA and CDR2 YSLEER. The CDR3 is CASSYGQARDNEQFF. As DNA, the CDR3 is TGCGCCAGCAGCTACGGACAGGCTCGCGACAATGAGCAGTTCTTC.

The gene calls are TRBV30 and TRBJ1-5, with D possibly being TRBD1 (6 bases). The CDR3 has 12 amino acids. V was trimmed by 5 bases and J by 6 bases, leaving 11 bases between them. CDR1 is GTSNPN and CDR2 is SVGIG in the germline V gene (reference sequence). CDR3 nucleotide sequence: TGTGCCTGGCAGGGGATTGGTCAGCCCCAGCATTTT. Translating it yields CAWQGIGQPQHF. The full variable domain, in which reference TRBV30 and TRBJ1-5 provide the parts outside the CDR3, is SQTIHQWPATLVQPVGSPLSLECTVEGTSNPNLYWYRQAAGRGLQLLFYSVGIGQISSEVPQNLSASRPQDRQFILSSKKLLLSDSGFYLCAWQGIGQPQHFGDGTRLSIL.

This rearrangement joins TRBV7-3 to TRBJ2-3, with 9 bases lining up with TRBD1. Trimming took 5 bases from V and 12 from J; bases not matched to a gene: 6. Germline V CDR1 and CDR2: SGHTA, FQGTGA. The CDR3 totals 12 residues. DNA of the CDR3: TGTGCCAGCAGCGGCCGGGACAGGGAACAGTATTTT. Protein product: CASSGRDREQYF.

This clonotype was observed a handful of times. The chain joins TRBV7-2 to TRBJ1-5, with D tentatively TRBD1 (6 bases). From germline, CDR1 is SGHTA and CDR2 FQGNSA. The CDR3 sequence is 15 residues long. Trimming cost V 2 bases and J 3 bases, with 11 bases left between them. CDR3 residues: CASSLFRDNNQPQHF. CDR3 bases: TGTGCCAGCAGCTTATTCAGGGACAACAATCAGCCCCAGCATTTT.

Turning to this clonotype: Since a much larger clone is just one base distant, this may be a read error. The chain carries TRBV6-1 and TRBJ1-5, with TRBD1 matching 7 bases. The CDR3 totals 16 residues. CDR1 MNHNS and CDR2 SASEGT come from the germline V gene. Written as DNA, the CDR3 is TGTGCCAGCACTGAACTTGGCAGGGGGAGCTATCAGCCCCAGCATTTT. It encodes CASTELGRGSYQPQHF.

This clonotype appeared a few times. The CDR3 region is CASSQDRGGNYGYTF. The CDR3 nucleotides are TGCGCCAGCAGCCAAGATAGGGGGGGGAACTATGGCTACACCTTC. The chain employs TRBV4-1 and TRBJ1-2, with a tentative D call TRBD1 (6 bases). Germline V gene sequence: CDR1 MGHRA, CDR2 YSYEKL. The CDR3 contains 15 residues. V dropped 0 bases and J dropped 2 bases, with 10 bases sitting between them.

This clonotype appeared a few times. The rearrangement joins TRBV6-1 to TRBJ2-7, with 13 nucleotides matching TRBD2. Germline V gene data show CDR1 as MNHNS and CDR2 as SASEGT. The CDR3 extends over 19 amino acids. The V and J ends lost 6 bases and 5 bases, in that order; junction bases with no gene match: 19. DNA for the CDR3: TGTGCCAGCAGCTTTCAAGGACTAGCGGGGGCCCCGGTCGACAACGAGCAGTACTTC. Encoded protein: CASSFQGLAGAPVDNEQYF.

The rearrangement uses TRBV12-3 or TRBV12-4 and TRBJ2-2; TRBD1 might be the D (6 bases). Trimming stripped 5 bases from V and 6 bases from J, with 13 bases between. This CDR3 region has 14 residues. In nucleotides, the CDR3 is TGTGCCAGCAGTCCGGGACAACGTGCCGGGGAGCTGTTTTTT. Protein product: CASSPGQRAGELFF.

The table lists this clonotype with a few counts. The V and J genes are TRBV19 and TRBJ1-6; tentative D call: TRBD1 (5 bases). Germline CDR1 and CDR2: LNHDA and SQIVND (reference sequence). This CDR3 has 13 amino acids. Trimming left V 5 bases short and J 7 bases short, with 9 bases between. The CDR3 coding sequence is TGTGCCAGTAGTCTCAGGGAAAATTCACCCCTCCACTTT. It codes for CASSLRENSPLHF.

The V gene is TRBV19, the J gene TRBJ2-2; TRBD1 is a possible D gene (6 bases). Germline CDR1 and CDR2: LNHDA and SQIVND (reference sequence). With 6 bases removed from V and 0 bases from J, the gap between germline ends came to 14 bases. This CDR3 contains 16 residues. The chain's CDR3 is CASSRGQNANTGELFF. CDR3 sequence (DNA): TGTGCCAGTAGCCGCGGACAGAACGCGAACACCGGGGAGCTGTTTTTT.

In its sample, this clonotype is medium-sized. The chain has TRBV15 and TRBJ1-5; D not certain. Trimming pared 9 bases from V and 7 bases from J, leaving 22 bases between. CDR1 and CDR2 from the germline V gene are LNHNV and YYDKDF (reference sequence). The CDR3 sequence is 15 residues long. The CDR3 protein is CATESLGAARQPQHF. The DNA for the CDR3 is TGTGCCACGGAGTCCCTAGGCGCAGCACGGCAGCCCCAGCATTTT.

This clonotype was counted only a few times. J is TRBJ1-5 and V is TRBV2; TRBD1 matches 12 bases. V gave up 7 bases and J gave up 8 bases; unmatched junction bases: 9. The CDR3 covers 15 residues. CDR1 is SNHLY, CDR2 FYNNEI, per germline. This CDR3 reads CASTGGTGGLEPQHF. The CDR3, as DNA: TGTGCCAGCACAGGGGGGACAGGGGGCCTGGAGCCCCAGCATTTT.